Listed below are T cell receptor beta chains from one sample, sequenced in a study of blood T cell repertoires in COVID-19. Profiled with immunoSEQ multiplex PCR; TCRdb holds only in-frame clones, not every one. This repertoire shows some 150,000 clones, over 80% found once; its top ten account for 1.6%. The sequencing input was peripheral blood. The origin of the receptors is a woman between 45 and 65 years old with acute or convalescent COVID-19. CDR3s include the opening cysteine and the closing phenylalanine or tryptophan. A D gene is named only where the DNA matches it firmly. The listing skips clone size in some rows; elsewhere it reads once, few, many or a size class.

V: TRBV7-2
size: .
J: TRBJ2-1
D: TRBD2
CDR3: CASSTSGGGYYNEQFF
DNA: TGTGCCAGCAGCACTAGCGGGGGGGGATATTACAATGAGCAGTTCTTC

V: TRBV19
size: .
J: TRBJ2-7
D: .
CDR3: CASSNLYEQYF
DNA: TGTGCCAGTAGTAATCTGTACGAGCAGTACTTC

V: TRBV27
size: .
J: TRBJ2-7
D: .
CDR3: CASSLRQNSYEQYF
DNA: TGTGCCAGCAGTTTAAGACAAAACTCCTACGAGCAGTACTTC

V: TRBV10-3
size: .
J: TRBJ1-6
D: .
CDR3: CAISESTGPSPLHF
DNA: TGTGCCATCAGTGAGTCGACAGGACCTTCACCCCTCCACTTT

V: TRBV30
size: few
J: TRBJ1-2
D: TRBD1
CDR3: CARQGSSYGYTF
DNA: TGTGCCCGACAGGGGTCGAGCTATGGCTACACCTTC

V: TRBV9
size: .
J: TRBJ1-3
D: TRBD1
CDR3: CASSEQGAPGNTIYF
DNA: TGTGCCAGCAGCGAACAGGGGGCGCCTGGAAACACCATATATTTT

V: TRBV6-4
size: .
J: TRBJ1-6
D: TRBD1
CDR3: CASSPGQGYSPLHF
DNA: TGTGCCAGCAGTCCCGGACAGGGGTATTCACCCCTCCACTTT

V: TRBV6-5
size: .
J: TRBJ2-1
D: .
CDR3: CASSPLATTYNEQFF
DNA: TGTGCCAGCAGCCCCCTAGCGACAACCTACAATGAGCAGTTCTTC

V: TRBV3-1/TRBV3-2
size: .
J: TRBJ1-5
D: .
CDR3: CASSQGTLSNQPQHF
DNA: TGTGCCAGCAGCCAAGGGACTCTTAGCAATCAGCCCCAGCATTTT

V: TRBV4-3
size: .
J: TRBJ1-2
D: .
CDR3: CASSHSTQVYGYTF
DNA: TGCGCCAGCAGCCACTCAACTCAGGTTTATGGCTACACCTTC

V: TRBV7-2
size: .
J: TRBJ2-3
D: .
CDR3: CASSLLSGTDTQYF
DNA: TGTGCCAGCAGCCTACTCTCCGGCACAGATACGCAGTATTTT

V: TRBV10-3
size: .
J: TRBJ1-2
D: .
CDR3: CAISDSDRLGYTF
DNA: TGTGCCATCAGTGATTCCGACAGGCTTGGCTACACCTTC

V: TRBV7-9
size: .
J: TRBJ2-7
D: TRBD2
CDR3: CASSLGTSGFGEQYF
DNA: TGTGCCAGCAGCTTGGGGACTAGCGGTTTTGGCGAGCAGTACTTC

V: TRBV5-1
size: once
J: TRBJ2-3
D: TRBD1
CDR3: CASTRQGVSTDTQYF
DNA: TGCGCCAGCACCCGACAGGGGGTTAGCACAGATACGCAGTATTTT

V: TRBV24-1
size: .
J: TRBJ2-2
D: TRBD2
CDR3: CATSPGLGNTGELFF
DNA: TGTGCCACCAGCCCGGGACTAGGGAACACCGGGGAGCTGTTTTTT

V: TRBV12-3/TRBV12-4
size: .
J: TRBJ1-5
D: .
CDR3: CASSLGRLSAQHF
DNA: TGTGCCAGCAGTTTGGGGAGGTTGTCGGCCCAGCATTTT

V: TRBV30
size: .
J: TRBJ1-2
D: .
CDR3: CAWSGWGDRVVYGYTF
DNA: TGTGCCTGGTCCGGATGGGGGGACCGGGTTGTCTATGGCTACACCTTC

V: TRBV5-1
size: .
J: TRBJ1-4
D: TRBD1
CDR3: CASSSTGDGEKLFF
DNA: TGCGCCAGCAGCTCGACAGGGGATGGAGAAAAACTGTTTTTT

V: TRBV24-1
size: .
J: TRBJ1-6
D: .
CDR3: CATSAGGGLGNSPLHF
DNA: TGTGCCACCAGTGCCGGGGGAGGATTAGGTAATTCACCCCTCCACTTT

V: TRBV5-8
size: .
J: TRBJ2-2
D: .
CDR3: CASSLLGATGELFF
DNA: TGTGCCAGCAGCTTGCTGGGCGCAACCGGGGAGCTGTTTTTT

V: TRBV21-1
size: .
J: TRBJ1-1
D: .
CDR3: CASKGAAPEAFF
DNA: TGTGCCAGCAAGGGGGCCGCTCCTGAAGCTTTCTTT

V: TRBV11-3
size: .
J: TRBJ1-1
D: TRBD1
CDR3: CASSSGQTNTEAFF
DNA: TGTGCCAGCAGCTCGGGACAGACTAACACTGAAGCTTTCTTT

V: TRBV27
size: .
J: TRBJ2-3
D: TRBD2
CDR3: CASSPPGLAGVGTQYF
DNA: TGTGCCAGCAGCCCCCCGGGACTAGCGGGAGTGGGTACGCAGTATTTT

V: TRBV4-1
size: .
J: TRBJ1-2
D: .
CDR3: CASSQGVTGANYGYTF
DNA: TGCGCCAGCAGCCAAGGGGTAACAGGAGCTAACTATGGCTACACCTTC

V: TRBV18
size: .
J: TRBJ1-1
D: .
CDR3: CASSTRADTEAFF
DNA: TGTGCCAGCTCAACCAGGGCGGACACTGAAGCTTTCTTT

V: TRBV2
size: .
J: TRBJ2-7
D: .
CDR3: CASRREVSSYEQYF
DNA: TGTGCCAGCAGGAGGGAAGTTTCCTCCTACGAGCAGTACTTC

V: TRBV5-4
size: .
J: TRBJ2-3
D: TRBD2
CDR3: CASSLFQGLAGGRGDTQYF
DNA: TGTGCCAGCAGCTTGTTTCAGGGGCTAGCGGGAGGGCGTGGGGATACGCAGTATTTT

V: TRBV24-1
size: .
J: TRBJ2-5
D: TRBD1
CDR3: CATSEGGQGRETQYF
DNA: TGTGCCACCAGTGAAGGGGGACAGGGCCGGGAGACCCAGTACTTC

V: TRBV7-9
size: once
J: TRBJ1-2
D: TRBD1
CDR3: CASSQGVRDRQHYGYTF
DNA: TGTGCCAGCAGCCAGGGGGTCCGGGACAGGCAACACTATGGCTACACCTTC

V: TRBV7-8
size: once
J: TRBJ1-1
D: TRBD1
CDR3: CASSPGGTEAFF
DNA: TGTGCCAGCAGCCCAGGGGGGACTGAAGCTTTCTTT

V: TRBV12-3/TRBV12-4
size: .
J: TRBJ1-2
D: .
CDR3: CASLTGDSGYTF
DNA: TGTGCCAGCTTGACCGGGGATTCTGGCTACACCTTC

V: TRBV29-1
size: .
J: TRBJ1-1
D: .
CDR3: CSVEPRRGTEAFF
DNA: TGCAGCGTTGAGCCGCGTAGGGGAACTGAAGCTTTCTTT

V: TRBV5-1
size: .
J: TRBJ1-1
D: .
CDR3: CASSLARQVPEAFF
DNA: TGCGCCAGCAGCTTGGCTCGCCAGGTCCCTGAAGCTTTCTTT

V: TRBV28
size: .
J: TRBJ2-7
D: TRBD1
CDR3: CATSRGRTGEQYF
DNA: TGTGCCACTTCTAGGGGCAGGACAGGGGAGCAGTACTTC

V: TRBV4-1
size: .
J: TRBJ1-4
D: TRBD1
CDR3: CASSPHRGRETNEKLFF
DNA: TGCGCCAGCAGCCCTCACAGGGGGCGGGAAACTAATGAAAAACTGTTTTTT

V: TRBV4-1
size: .
J: TRBJ2-3
D: .
CDR3: CASSQDLLNTDTQYF
DNA: TGCGCCAGCAGCCAAGATCTTCTAAACACAGATACGCAGTATTTT

V: TRBV7-8
size: .
J: TRBJ2-5
D: .
CDR3: CASSQDPELETQYF
DNA: TGTGCCAGCAGCCAAGACCCGGAGTTGGAGACCCAGTACTTC

V: TRBV7-2
size: .
J: TRBJ1-6
D: .
CDR3: CASSLPGYSPLHF
DNA: TGTGCCAGCAGCTTGCCGGGTTATTCACCCCTCCACTTT

V: TRBV5-1
size: .
J: TRBJ2-5
D: TRBD1
CDR3: CASRDRAETQYF
DNA: TGCGCCAGCAGGGACAGGGCGGAGACCCAGTACTTC

V: TRBV7-3
size: few
J: TRBJ1-2
D: .
CDR3: CASSLPYGVSSLNYGYTF
DNA: TGTGCCAGCAGCTTACCGTACGGGGTATCGAGTCTTAACTATGGCTACACCTTC

V: TRBV5-6
size: .
J: TRBJ2-5
D: .
CDR3: CASSLEPTRGETQYF
DNA: TGTGCCAGCAGCTTGGAACCGACTAGGGGAGAGACCCAGTACTTC

V: TRBV4-1
size: .
J: TRBJ1-6
D: .
CDR3: CASSRSVTDNSPLHF
DNA: TGCGCCAGCAGCCGATCGGTAACTGATAATTCACCCCTCCACTTT

V: TRBV7-7
size: many
J: TRBJ2-2
D: TRBD1
CDR3: CASSPSGTVNTGELFF
DNA: TGTGCCAGCAGCCCGTCCGGGACAGTGAACACCGGGGAGCTGTTTTTT

V: TRBV7-8
size: few
J: TRBJ1-5
D: TRBD1
CDR3: CASSLRPAGGLGQPQHF
DNA: TGTGCCAGCAGCTTAAGGCCGGCAGGGGGCCTCGGGCAGCCCCAGCATTTT

V: TRBV6-2/TRBV6-3
size: .
J: TRBJ1-5
D: .
CDR3: CASSYSRGSNQPQHF
DNA: TGTGCCAGCAGTTACTCGAGGGGGAGCAATCAGCCCCAGCATTTT

V: TRBV24-1
size: once
J: TRBJ2-1
D: TRBD2
CDR3: CATSEPLAGVDNEQFF
DNA: TGTGCCACCAGTGAGCCCCTAGCGGGGGTCGACAATGAGCAGTTCTTC

V: TRBV4-1
size: .
J: TRBJ1-3
D: .
CDR3: CASRSSGNTIYF
DNA: TGCGCCAGCAGGAGCTCTGGAAACACCATATATTTT

V: TRBV7-2
size: .
J: TRBJ2-5
D: .
CDR3: CASSFDRSSETQYF
DNA: TGTGCCAGCAGTTTCGACAGGTCTAGCGAGACCCAGTACTTC

V: TRBV7-2
size: .
J: TRBJ2-7
D: TRBD2
CDR3: CASSLMASGGAGSYEQYF
DNA: TGTGCCAGCAGCTTAATGGCTAGCGGGGGGGCCGGATCCTACGAGCAGTACTTC

V: TRBV11-3
size: few
J: TRBJ2-1
D: TRBD2
CDR3: CASSFGAGGYNEQFF
DNA: TGTGCCAGCAGCTTCGGAGCGGGGGGATACAATGAGCAGTTCTTC

V: TRBV10-3
size: many
J: TRBJ1-5
D: .
CDR3: CAISESLSSNQPQHF
DNA: TGTGCCATCAGTGAGAGTCTTAGTAGCAATCAGCCCCAGCATTTT

V: TRBV5-8
size: .
J: TRBJ1-4
D: .
CDR3: CASSFQGSSEKLFF
DNA: TGTGCCAGCAGCTTCCAGGGTTCATCTGAAAAACTGTTTTTT

V: TRBV30
size: few
J: TRBJ2-1
D: .
CDR3: CAWSVQGGPYNEQFF
DNA: TGTGCCTGGAGTGTACAGGGGGGGCCCTACAATGAGCAGTTCTTC

V: TRBV18
size: .
J: TRBJ1-1
D: TRBD1
CDR3: CASSPSVSWGQRKAFF
DNA: TGTGCCAGCTCACCATCCGTTTCATGGGGACAGAGGAAAGCTTTCTTT

V: TRBV5-1
size: .
J: TRBJ2-1
D: TRBD2
CDR3: CASRGTILYNEQFF
DNA: TGCGCCAGCAGAGGGACTATTCTTTACAATGAGCAGTTCTTC